This T cell receptor beta chain was recorded in a study of CD8+CD57+ T cells in acquired aplastic anemia. Study information: The study obtained an average of 3.2 ug of DNA from sorted CD4+ and CD8+ cells.

The patients chosen for sequencing had shown expansion of CD8+CD57+ cells (detected by flow cytometry). Germline CDR1 reads SGHNT; CDR2 reads YYREEE (reference sequence). CDR3 length: 13 amino acids. Trimming cost V 4 bases and J 5 bases, with 12 bases left between them. Researchers used genomic DNA as the template to profile TCR beta VDJ and CDR3. MiXCR was run by TCRdb on the reads, yielding one entry per CDR3 protein. The sample includes around 290,000 distinct CDR3 sequences, roughly 59% of them seen just once. In this sample, this clonotype turned up a few times. The clonotype comes from a human donor with aplastic anemia. This chain uses TRBV5-4 with TRBJ1-1; tentatively, D is TRBD1 (6 bases). The sequencing input was sorted CD4+, CD8+, or CD8+CD57+ T cells (not recorded which) from PBMCs. The CDR3 coding sequence is TGTGCCAGCAGCCGGGACACCTTGACTGAAGCTTTCTTT. It translates to CASSRDTLTEAFF.